This TCR beta chain was identified during a study of cytomegalovirus exposure and HLA in healthy donors. Overall study: There were 117 million unique TCR beta sequences, drawn from 180 million or so T cells, in an earlier analysis.

V lost 6 bases, J lost 9 bases, and 21 bases lay in between. The CDR3 has 16 residues. Germline CDR1 and CDR2: MDHEN and SYDVKM. This PCR relied on a set of 60 Vbeta primers and 13 Jbeta primers. TCRdb keeps only in-frame clones here, not all; method: immunoSEQ multiplex PCR. The sample lists a few hundred thousand clones, approximately 80% occurring once. This TCR came from a girl aged 2-15 years in good health and CMV-seronegative. Material: PBMCs. V is TRBV28 and J is TRBJ1-6; weak D call: TRBD1 (5 bases). CDR3 residues: CASSPGGREVASPLHF. The CDR3 DNA sequence: TGTGCCAGCAGCCCGGGGGGGAGGGAAGTCGCTTCACCCCTCCACTTT.